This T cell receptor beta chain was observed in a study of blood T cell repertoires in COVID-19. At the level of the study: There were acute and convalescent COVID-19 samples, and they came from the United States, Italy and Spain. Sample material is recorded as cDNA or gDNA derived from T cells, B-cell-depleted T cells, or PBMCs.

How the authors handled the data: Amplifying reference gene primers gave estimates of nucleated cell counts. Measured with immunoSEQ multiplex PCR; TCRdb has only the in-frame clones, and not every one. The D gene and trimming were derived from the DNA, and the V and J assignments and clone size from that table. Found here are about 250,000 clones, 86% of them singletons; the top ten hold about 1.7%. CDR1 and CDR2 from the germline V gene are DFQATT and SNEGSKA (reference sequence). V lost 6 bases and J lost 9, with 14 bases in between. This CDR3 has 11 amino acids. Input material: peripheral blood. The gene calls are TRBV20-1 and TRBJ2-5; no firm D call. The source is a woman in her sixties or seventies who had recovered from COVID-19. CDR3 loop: CSASAGAAQYF. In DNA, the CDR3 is TGCAGTGCGTCAGCCGGTGCGGCCCAGTACTTC.